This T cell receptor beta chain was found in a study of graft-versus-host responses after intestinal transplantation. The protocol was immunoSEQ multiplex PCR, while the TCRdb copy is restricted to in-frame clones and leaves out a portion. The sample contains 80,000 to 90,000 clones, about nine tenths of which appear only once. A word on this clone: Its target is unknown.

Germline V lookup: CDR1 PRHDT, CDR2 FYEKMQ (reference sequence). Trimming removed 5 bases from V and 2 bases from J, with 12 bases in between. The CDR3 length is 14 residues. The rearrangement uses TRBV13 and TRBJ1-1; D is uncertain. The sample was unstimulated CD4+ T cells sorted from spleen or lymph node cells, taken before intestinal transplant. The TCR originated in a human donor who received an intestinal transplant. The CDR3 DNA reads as TGTGCCAGCAGCATTACAGTGACCAACACTGAAGCTTTCTTT. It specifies CASSITVTNTEAFF.